The present entry profiles one TCR beta chain with its context. What antigen it recognizes has not been identified. Per-base quality was not reported, and no clone a single base away is much larger than it. The source of the sample is a study of blood T cell repertoires in COVID-19 (dated by TCRdb to about 2020). About the investigation overall: Collaborator samples came from the United States, Italy and Spain and covered acute and convalescent phases of COVID-19. The material from the prospective study consisted of cDNA or gDNA derived from T cells, B-cell-depleted T cells, or PBMCs. Subjects who had been exposed to COVID-19, were actively infected with it, or had recovered from it provided the deeply sampled blood TCRbeta repertoires that made up the dataset. A freely available public database, intended as a resource for researchers studying the immune response to SARS-CoV-2, is where the repertoires were released. Samples came from the ongoing ImmuneRACE study (first 160 participants) plus 1,254 subjects from 6 global collaborators. The sample metadata nearly always contained a de-identified subject ID, COVID-19 status, age in years and sex. Where available, HLA class I and class II types were taken from metadata supplied by the sample provider and were not determined by assay-based typing.

Overall results and qualifications from the work: The amount of clinical and demographic metadata varied by source and participant and was provided uncurated.

One collaborating source in Seattle enrolled patients during active infection and followed them longitudinally through the course of disease. Collaborating institutions collected whole blood in K2EDTA tubes following their own protocols. Collaborator samples were shipped for TCRbeta analysis as frozen whole blood, isolated PBMCs, or DNA extracted from either sample type. TCRbeta CDR3 regions were amplified from genomic DNA by means of the immunoSEQ Assay, a bias-controlled multiplex PCR. The study's own analysis went as follows. Nucleated cell counts per sample were estimated from amplification of reference gene primers within the assay. To quantify the absolute abundance of each unique TCRbeta CDR3 rearrangement, sequence reads were collapsed and filtered. Productive Simpson clonality was computed per sample as the square root of Simpson's diversity index over productive rearrangements. Drawn from immuneACCESS, this table holds only the in-frame rearrangements with V and J called that TCRdb kept. Clones are partly lost; checked studies trace under half to an unresolved V gene and leave the rest unexplained. The V and J calls and clone size come from that table; D and trimming were worked out from the DNA. Here the sample has approximately 290,000 clones; roughly 90% occur a single time. The ten largest clones capture 11% of the sample.

This sequence originates from a woman in her twenties or thirties with COVID-19, enrolled during active disease. Sequencing was done on a sample of peripheral blood.

The CDR3 sequence is CATSRDGGRVETQYF. The bases are TGTGCCACCAGCAGAGATGGGGGGAGGGTCGAGACCCAGTACTTC. The rearrangement joined TRBV15 to TRBJ2-5, with 7 middle bases fitting TRBD2. Looking up the germline V gene (reference sequence) yields CDR1 LNHNV and CDR2 YYDKDF. The CDR3, cysteine through phenylalanine, is 15 amino acids long. Only the CDR3 part of the read is kept: 45 bases, read in frame from the first base. The germline V end is reduced by 0 bases and the J end by 5 bases; junction bases left unmatched: 6.